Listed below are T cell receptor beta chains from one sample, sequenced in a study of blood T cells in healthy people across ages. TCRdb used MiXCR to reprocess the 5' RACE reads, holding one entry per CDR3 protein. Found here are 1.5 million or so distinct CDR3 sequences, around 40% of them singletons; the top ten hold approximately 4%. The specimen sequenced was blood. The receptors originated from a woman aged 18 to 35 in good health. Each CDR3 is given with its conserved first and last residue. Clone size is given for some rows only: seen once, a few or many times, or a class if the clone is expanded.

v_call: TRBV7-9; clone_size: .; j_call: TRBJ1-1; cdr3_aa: CASSQTGTRNTEAFF
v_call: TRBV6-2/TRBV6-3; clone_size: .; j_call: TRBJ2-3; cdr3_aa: CASSYRGGGADTQYF
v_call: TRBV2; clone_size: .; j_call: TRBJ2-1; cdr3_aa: CASSAVSGGTSSYNEQFF
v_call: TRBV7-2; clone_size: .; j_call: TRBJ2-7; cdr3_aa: CASSVGDSLGEQYF
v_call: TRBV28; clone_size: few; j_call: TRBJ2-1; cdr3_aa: CASTVAPAGVNNEQFF
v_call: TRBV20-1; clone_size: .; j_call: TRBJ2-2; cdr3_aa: CSARPLAGTNTGELFF
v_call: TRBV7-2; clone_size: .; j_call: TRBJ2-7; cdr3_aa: CASSSDRSNRYEQYF
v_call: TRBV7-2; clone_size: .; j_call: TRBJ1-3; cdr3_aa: CASSLGRTGSGNTIYF
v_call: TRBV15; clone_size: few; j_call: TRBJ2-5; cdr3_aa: CATSKGGRQETQYF
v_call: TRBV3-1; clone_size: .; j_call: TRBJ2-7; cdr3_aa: CASSANLGQSYEQYF
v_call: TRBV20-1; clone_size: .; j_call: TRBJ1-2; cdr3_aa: CSARDSSTVEGYTF
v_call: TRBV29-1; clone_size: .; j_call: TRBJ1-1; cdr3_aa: CSLGQANTEAFF
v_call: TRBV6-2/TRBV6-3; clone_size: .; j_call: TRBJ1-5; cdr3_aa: CASSSNRQRDRDGPQHF
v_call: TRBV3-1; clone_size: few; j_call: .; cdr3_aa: CASSPRTSGEQYF